This T cell receptor (beta chain) is from a study of graft-versus-host responses after intestinal transplantation. Study as a whole: Transplant recipients had multivisceral, liver-intestinal, or isolated intestinal grafts. All recipients were given anti-thymocyte globulin induction, and tacrolimus and steroids were then administered for 2 to 4 years.

General study findings and limits: Early HvG declines after transplant were associated with peak circulating GvH clone levels. Researchers found GvH clones in recipient marrow, and some showed up first in ileum or blood.

This CDR3 has 12 residues. Germline V gene lookup returns CDR1 MNHEY and CDR2 SVGAGI. Libraries were prepared by immunoSEQ multiplex PCR; TCRdb keeps only in-frame clonotypes and omits some of them. The table includes more than 20,000 clones, approximately 92% detected once. This clone has just one count. The antigen is not known. One end of the junction does not line up with germline, which may come from a read error. The sequence was obtained from a human patient who received an intestinal transplant, so some T cells may come from the graft donor. The chain employs TRBV6-5 and TRBJ1-2; 7 positions agree with TRBD1. Specimen: PBMCs, collected roughly 39 weeks after intestinal transplant. The CDR3 DNA reads as TGTGCCAGCAGTTACTCAGGCGGGGACAGTATCTTC. It is translated as CASSYSGGDSIF.